The sequence of this TCR beta chain was determined in a study of breast tumors, draining lymph nodes, adjacent tissues. Study results and limitations: Compared with lymph nodes, tumors were less diverse; compared with nontumor tissue, more.

MiXCR was run by TCRdb on the multiplex PCR reads, yielding one entry per CDR3 protein. In the table there are fewer than 25,000 distinct CDR3 sequences, 68% of which are singletons. This clonotype was detected only a few times. No antigen is known for it. V trimming: 1 base; J trimming: 4 bases; junction bases outside the gene matches: 10. The CDR3 runs 16 residues. The germline CDR1 and CDR2 sequences are DFQATT and SNEGSKA (reference sequence). The chain recombines TRBV20-1 with TRBJ2-5; TRBD2 agrees at 9 bases. What was sequenced was tumor-adjacent breast tissue. The sequence derives from a female donor with breast cancer. Some clones in this sample may be carry-over from other donors' samples. In DNA, the CDR3 is TGCAGTGCTAGAGGAGGGCAGCGGGGGGTTTCAGAGACCCAGTACTTC. Encoded protein: CSARGGQRGVSETQYF.